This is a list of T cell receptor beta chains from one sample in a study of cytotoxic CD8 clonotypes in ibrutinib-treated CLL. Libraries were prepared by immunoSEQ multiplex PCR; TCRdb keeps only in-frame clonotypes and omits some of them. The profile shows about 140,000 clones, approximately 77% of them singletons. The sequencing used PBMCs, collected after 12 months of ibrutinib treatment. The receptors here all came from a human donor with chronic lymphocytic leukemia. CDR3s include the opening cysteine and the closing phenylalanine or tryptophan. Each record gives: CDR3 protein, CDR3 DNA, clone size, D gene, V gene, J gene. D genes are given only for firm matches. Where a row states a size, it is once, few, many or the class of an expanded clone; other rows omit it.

cdr3_aa: CASNMDVNTEAFF; cdr3_nt: TGTGCCAGCAACATGGACGTGAACACTGAAGCTTTCTTT; clone_size: NA; d_call: NA; v_call: TRBV6-1; j_call: TRBJ1-1
cdr3_aa: CASSSLHLGTDQETQYF; cdr3_nt: TGTGCCAGTAGTTCCCTCCACCTCGGGACTGACCAAGAGACCCAGTACTTC; clone_size: NA; d_call: NA; v_call: TRBV19; j_call: TRBJ2-5
cdr3_aa: CASSQAITGVNTEAFF; cdr3_nt: TGTGCCAGCAGCCAAGCCATCACAGGAGTGAACACTGAAGCTTTCTTT; clone_size: NA; d_call: NA; v_call: TRBV4-2; j_call: TRBJ1-1
cdr3_aa: CASSFGPLNYGYTF; cdr3_nt: TGTGCCAGCAGCTTCGGTCCCTTAAACTATGGCTACACCTTC; clone_size: NA; d_call: NA; v_call: TRBV5-4; j_call: TRBJ1-2
cdr3_aa: CAWNRASTEAFF; cdr3_nt: TGTGCCTGGAATAGGGCATCCACTGAAGCTTTCTTT; clone_size: NA; d_call: NA; v_call: TRBV30; j_call: TRBJ1-1
cdr3_aa: CASSSSSSGRRTDTQYF; cdr3_nt: TGCGCCAGCAGCTCCTCGTCTAGCGGGAGACGTACAGATACGCAGTATTTT; clone_size: NA; d_call: TRBD2; v_call: TRBV5-1; j_call: TRBJ2-3
cdr3_aa: CASSDDRTPIQETQYF; cdr3_nt: TGTGCCAGCAGTGATGACAGAACCCCTATCCAAGAGACCCAGTACTTC; clone_size: NA; d_call: NA; v_call: TRBV6-1; j_call: TRBJ2-5
cdr3_aa: CASTIRSVEGYTF; cdr3_nt: TGTGCCAGTACAATTCGCTCAGTCGAGGGCTACACCTTC; clone_size: NA; d_call: NA; v_call: TRBV19; j_call: TRBJ1-2
cdr3_aa: CASSLEGWPQHF; cdr3_nt: TGTGCCAGCAGTTTGGAGGGCTGGCCCCAGCATTTT; clone_size: NA; d_call: NA; v_call: TRBV27; j_call: TRBJ1-5
cdr3_aa: CASSARQAPPDIGFNYGYTF; cdr3_nt: TGTGCCAGCAGCGCCAGACAGGCACCCCCGGACATCGGCTTCAACTATGGCTACACCTTC; clone_size: NA; d_call: NA; v_call: TRBV9; j_call: TRBJ1-2
cdr3_aa: CAWNPGGARIRYQETQYF; cdr3_nt: TGTGCCTGGAACCCTGGGGGGGCCAGAATAAGGTACCAAGAGACCCAGTACTTC; clone_size: few; d_call: NA; v_call: TRBV30; j_call: TRBJ2-5
cdr3_aa: CAWSFYNEQFF; cdr3_nt: TGTGCCTGGAGTTTCTACAATGAGCAGTTCTTC; clone_size: NA; d_call: NA; v_call: TRBV30; j_call: TRBJ2-1
cdr3_aa: CASSPPGTGDTQYF; cdr3_nt: TGCGCCAGCAGCCCTCCCGGGACAGGCGATACGCAGTATTTT; clone_size: NA; d_call: TRBD1; v_call: TRBV4-1; j_call: TRBJ2-3
cdr3_aa: CASSYSRIEAFF; cdr3_nt: TGTGCCAGCAGTTACTCGAGGATTGAAGCTTTCTTT; clone_size: NA; d_call: NA; v_call: TRBV6-6; j_call: TRBJ1-1
cdr3_aa: CASHAGTGGYEQYF; cdr3_nt: TGTGCCAGCCACGCCGGGACAGGGGGCTACGAGCAGTACTTC; clone_size: NA; d_call: TRBD1; v_call: TRBV11-2; j_call: TRBJ2-7
cdr3_aa: CASSLDQGGYYGYTF; cdr3_nt: TGTGCCAGCAGCTTAGATCAAGGGGGGTATTATGGCTACACCTTC; clone_size: NA; d_call: NA; v_call: TRBV7-2; j_call: TRBJ1-2
cdr3_aa: CASAVGQGGWEKLFF; cdr3_nt: TGTGCCAGCGCCGTGGGGCAGGGCGGTTGGGAAAAACTGTTTTTT; clone_size: NA; d_call: NA; v_call: TRBV7-2; j_call: TRBJ1-4
cdr3_aa: CASSTDSYEQYF; cdr3_nt: TGTGCCAGCAGCACGGACAGCTACGAGCAGTACTTC; clone_size: NA; d_call: NA; v_call: TRBV2; j_call: TRBJ2-7
cdr3_aa: CASSLAHAGEQYF; cdr3_nt: TGTGCCAGCAGCTTAGCTCACGCGGGCGAGCAGTACTTC; clone_size: NA; d_call: NA; v_call: TRBV7-9; j_call: TRBJ2-7
cdr3_aa: CASSRRGTEAFF; cdr3_nt: TGTGCCAGTAGTCGAAGAGGGACTGAAGCTTTCTTT; clone_size: NA; d_call: NA; v_call: TRBV19; j_call: TRBJ1-1
cdr3_aa: CSARDDHEQYF; cdr3_nt: TGCAGTGCTAGAGATGACCACGAGCAGTACTTC; clone_size: NA; d_call: NA; v_call: TRBV20-1; j_call: TRBJ2-7
cdr3_aa: CASSLPEGDTQYF; cdr3_nt: TGTGCCAGCAGCCTACCCGAGGGGGATACGCAGTATTTT; clone_size: NA; d_call: NA; v_call: TRBV4-2; j_call: TRBJ2-3
cdr3_aa: CASSPSGYEQYF; cdr3_nt: TGTGCCAGCAGCCCCAGCGGCTACGAGCAGTACTTC; clone_size: NA; d_call: NA; v_call: TRBV7-6; j_call: TRBJ2-7
cdr3_aa: CASSLTGVGGNTIYF; cdr3_nt: TGTGCCAGCAGTTTAACAGGGGTCGGCGGAAACACCATATATTTT; clone_size: NA; d_call: TRBD1; v_call: TRBV27; j_call: TRBJ1-3
cdr3_aa: CASSFQGMNTEAFF; cdr3_nt: TGTGCCAGCAGTTTTCAGGGGATGAACACTGAAGCTTTCTTT; clone_size: NA; d_call: NA; v_call: TRBV28; j_call: TRBJ1-1
cdr3_aa: CASSTRTGTEAFF; cdr3_nt: TGTGCCAGCAGCACGCGGACGGGGACTGAAGCTTTCTTT; clone_size: NA; d_call: NA; v_call: TRBV9; j_call: TRBJ1-1
cdr3_aa: CASRWDKATYEQYF; cdr3_nt: TGTGCCAGCAGATGGGACAAGGCCACCTACGAGCAGTACTTC; clone_size: NA; d_call: NA; v_call: TRBV2; j_call: TRBJ2-7
cdr3_aa: CASSLDSRLVSFGEQYF; cdr3_nt: TGTGCCAGCAGCTTAGATAGCCGACTAGTCTCTTTCGGCGAGCAGTACTTC; clone_size: NA; d_call: NA; v_call: TRBV11-1; j_call: TRBJ2-7
cdr3_aa: CASSVVGGLETQYF; cdr3_nt: TGTGCCAGCAGCGTAGTTGGGGGGCTTGAGACCCAGTACTTC; clone_size: NA; d_call: NA; v_call: TRBV9; j_call: TRBJ2-5
cdr3_aa: CASSLLQGAYTDTQYF; cdr3_nt: TGCGCCAGCAGCCTCCTCCAGGGGGCTTACACAGATACGCAGTATTTT; clone_size: NA; d_call: TRBD1; v_call: TRBV5-1; j_call: TRBJ2-3
cdr3_aa: CASSMITASGANVLTF; cdr3_nt: TGTGCCAGTAGTATGATAACGGCCTCTGGGGCCAACGTCCTGACTTTC; clone_size: NA; d_call: NA; v_call: TRBV19; j_call: TRBJ2-6
cdr3_aa: CASSTDRAETQYF; cdr3_nt: TGTGCCAGCAGCACAGACAGGGCAGAGACCCAGTACTTC; clone_size: NA; d_call: TRBD1; v_call: TRBV5-6; j_call: TRBJ2-5
cdr3_aa: CASSLGTGAGSPLHF; cdr3_nt: TGCGCCAGCAGCTTGGGGACAGGGGCAGGATCACCCCTCCACTTT; clone_size: NA; d_call: TRBD1; v_call: TRBV5-1; j_call: TRBJ1-6
cdr3_aa: CASTDTSNQPQHF; cdr3_nt: TGTGCCAGCACCGACACTAGCAATCAGCCCCAGCATTTT; clone_size: few; d_call: NA; v_call: TRBV2; j_call: TRBJ1-5
cdr3_aa: CARSSGTGELFF; cdr3_nt: TGTGCCAGAAGTAGCGGGACCGGGGAGCTGTTTTTT; clone_size: NA; d_call: TRBD2; v_call: TRBV7-6; j_call: TRBJ2-2
cdr3_aa: CASSPVPGTSDTQYF; cdr3_nt: TGTGCCAGCAGCCCCGTTCCGGGAACCTCAGATACGCAGTATTTT; clone_size: NA; d_call: NA; v_call: TRBV7-3; j_call: TRBJ2-3
cdr3_aa: CASSSRVGTEAFF; cdr3_nt: TGTGCCAGCAGCTCAAGGGTTGGAACTGAAGCTTTCTTT; clone_size: NA; d_call: NA; v_call: TRBV7-8; j_call: TRBJ1-1
cdr3_aa: CASSSHSWGAGELFF; cdr3_nt: TGTGCCAGCAGCTCCCACTCGTGGGGGGCCGGGGAGCTGTTTTTT; clone_size: NA; d_call: NA; v_call: TRBV9; j_call: TRBJ2-2
cdr3_aa: CASTPRPDEQYF; cdr3_nt: TGTGCCAGCACCCCCCGCCCCGACGAGCAGTACTTC; clone_size: NA; d_call: NA; v_call: TRBV6-1; j_call: TRBJ2-7
cdr3_aa: CASSASGGGNYGYTF; cdr3_nt: TGTGCCAGCAGCGCAAGCGGGGGAGGAAACTATGGCTACACCTTC; clone_size: NA; d_call: NA; v_call: TRBV9; j_call: TRBJ1-2
cdr3_aa: CASSEPTTGAENIQYF; cdr3_nt: TGTGCCAGCAGCGAGCCCACGACAGGGGCGGAAAACATTCAGTACTTC; clone_size: NA; d_call: TRBD1; v_call: TRBV9; j_call: TRBJ2-4